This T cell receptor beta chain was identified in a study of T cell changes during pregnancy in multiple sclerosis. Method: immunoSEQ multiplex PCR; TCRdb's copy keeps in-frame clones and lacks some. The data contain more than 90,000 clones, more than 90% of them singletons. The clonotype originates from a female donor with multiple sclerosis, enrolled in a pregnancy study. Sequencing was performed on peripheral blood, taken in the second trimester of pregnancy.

This CDR3 reads CASGLAFGRDEQFF. The CDR3 DNA reads TGTGCCAGCGGACTAGCTTTCGGAAGGGATGAGCAGTTCTTC. The V and J genes are TRBV28 and TRBJ2-1, with 8 bases that match TRBD2. Germline V gives CDR1 MDHEN, CDR2 SYDVKM. The CDR3 has 14 amino acids. With 8 bases clipped from V and 8 bases from J, the junction kept 11 bases outside the gene matches.